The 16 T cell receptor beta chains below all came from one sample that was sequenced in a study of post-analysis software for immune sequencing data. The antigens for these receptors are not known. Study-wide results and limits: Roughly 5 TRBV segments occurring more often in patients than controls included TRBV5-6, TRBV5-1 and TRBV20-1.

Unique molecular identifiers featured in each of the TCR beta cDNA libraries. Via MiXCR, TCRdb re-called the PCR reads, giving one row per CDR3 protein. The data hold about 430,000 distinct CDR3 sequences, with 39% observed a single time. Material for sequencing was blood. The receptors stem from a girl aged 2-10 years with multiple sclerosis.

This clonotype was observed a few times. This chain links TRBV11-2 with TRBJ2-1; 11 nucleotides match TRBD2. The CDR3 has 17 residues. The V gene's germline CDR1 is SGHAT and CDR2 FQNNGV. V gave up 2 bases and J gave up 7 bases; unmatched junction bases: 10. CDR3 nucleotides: TGTGCCAGCAGCTTAAACATGGCTAGCGGGGGGTATAATGAGCAGTTCTTC. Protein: CASSLNMASGGYNEQFF.

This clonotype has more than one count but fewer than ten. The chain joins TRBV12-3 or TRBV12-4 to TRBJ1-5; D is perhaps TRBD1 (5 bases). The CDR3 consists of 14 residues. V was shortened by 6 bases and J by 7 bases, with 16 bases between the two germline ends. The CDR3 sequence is CASSLGGDDQPQHF. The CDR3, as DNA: TGTGCCAGCAGCCTCGGGGGGGACGACCAGCCCCAGCATTTT.

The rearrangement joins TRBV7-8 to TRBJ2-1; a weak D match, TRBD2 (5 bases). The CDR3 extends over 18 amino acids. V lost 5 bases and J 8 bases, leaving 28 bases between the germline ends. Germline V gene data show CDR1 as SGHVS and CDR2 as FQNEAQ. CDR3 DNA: TGTGCCAGCAGCGACCCCTGGCTGGGAGTTGTTAGTGATGATGAGCAGTTCTTC. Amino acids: CASSDPWLGVVSDDEQFF.

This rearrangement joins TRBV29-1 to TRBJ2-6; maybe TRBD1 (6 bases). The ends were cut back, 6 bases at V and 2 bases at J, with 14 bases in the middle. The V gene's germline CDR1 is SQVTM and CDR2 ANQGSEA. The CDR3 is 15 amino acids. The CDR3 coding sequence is TGCAGCGTCCTGAAGGGGGTTCCTGGGGCCAACGTCCTGACTTTC. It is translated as CSVLKGVPGANVLTF.

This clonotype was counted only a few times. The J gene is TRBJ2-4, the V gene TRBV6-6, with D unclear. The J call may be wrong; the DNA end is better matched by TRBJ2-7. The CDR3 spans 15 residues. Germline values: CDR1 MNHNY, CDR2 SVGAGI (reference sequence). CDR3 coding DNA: TGTGCCAGCAGTTACTCAACTCACCGATCCTACGAGCAGTACTTC. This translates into CASSYSTHRSYEQYF.

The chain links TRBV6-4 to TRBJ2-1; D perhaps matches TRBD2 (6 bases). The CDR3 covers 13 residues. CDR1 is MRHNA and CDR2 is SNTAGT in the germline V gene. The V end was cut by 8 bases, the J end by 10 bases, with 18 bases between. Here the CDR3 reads CASQGGAYKEQFF. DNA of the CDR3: TGTGCCAGCCAAGGAGGGGCCTATAAGGAGCAGTTCTTC.

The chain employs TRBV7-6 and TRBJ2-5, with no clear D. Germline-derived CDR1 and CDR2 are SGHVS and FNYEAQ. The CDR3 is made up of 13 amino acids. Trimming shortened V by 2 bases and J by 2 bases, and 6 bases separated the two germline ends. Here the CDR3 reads CASSLQFQETQYF. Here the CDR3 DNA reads TGTGCCAGCAGCTTACAGTTTCAAGAGACCCAGTACTTC.

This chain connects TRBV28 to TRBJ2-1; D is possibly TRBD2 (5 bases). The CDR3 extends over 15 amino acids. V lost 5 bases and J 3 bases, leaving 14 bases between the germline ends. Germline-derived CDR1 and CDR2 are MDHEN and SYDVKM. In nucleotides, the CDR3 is TGTGCCAGCAGTGAACCCCGGGAAAACTACAATGAGCAGTTCTTC. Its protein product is CASSEPRENYNEQFF.

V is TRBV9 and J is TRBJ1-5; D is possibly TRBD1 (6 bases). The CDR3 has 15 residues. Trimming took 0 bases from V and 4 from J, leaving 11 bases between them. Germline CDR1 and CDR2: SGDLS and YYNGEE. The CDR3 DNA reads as TGTGCCAGCAGCGTAGGGACAGCGCCTAATCAGCCCCAGCATTTT. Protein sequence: CASSVGTAPNQPQHF.

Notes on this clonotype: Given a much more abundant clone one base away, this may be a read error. The CDR3 reads CSVDRGSQETQFF. CDR3 coding DNA: TGCAGCGTTGACAGGGGGAGTCAAGAGACCCAGTTCTTC. The chain recombines TRBV29-1 with TRBJ2-5, with 7 nucleotides matching TRBD1. The assigned J gene may be wrong: the sequence end matches TRBJ2-1 better. Germline CDR1 SQVTM, CDR2 ANQGSEA. CDR3 length equals 13 residues.

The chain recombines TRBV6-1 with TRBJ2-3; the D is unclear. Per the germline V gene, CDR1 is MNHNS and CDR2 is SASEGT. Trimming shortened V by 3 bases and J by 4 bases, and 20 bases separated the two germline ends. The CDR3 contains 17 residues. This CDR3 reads CASSDTFGAQGADTQYF. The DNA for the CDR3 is TGTGCCAGCAGTGACACCTTCGGAGCACAAGGTGCAGATACGCAGTATTTT.

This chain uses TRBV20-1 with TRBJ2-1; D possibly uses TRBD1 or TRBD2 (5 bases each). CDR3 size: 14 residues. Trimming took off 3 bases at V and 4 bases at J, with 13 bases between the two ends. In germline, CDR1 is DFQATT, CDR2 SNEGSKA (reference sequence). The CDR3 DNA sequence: TGCAGTGCTAGGGGGACCCTCCTATACAATGAGCAGTTCTTC. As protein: CSARGTLLYNEQFF.

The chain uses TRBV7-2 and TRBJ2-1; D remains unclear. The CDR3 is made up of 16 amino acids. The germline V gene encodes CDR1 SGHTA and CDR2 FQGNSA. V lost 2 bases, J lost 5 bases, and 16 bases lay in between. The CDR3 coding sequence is TGTGCCAGCAGCTTAAGTGGTCCGCTTTTTCACAATGAGCAGTTCTTC. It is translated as CASSLSGPLFHNEQFF.

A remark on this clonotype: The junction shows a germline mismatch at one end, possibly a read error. CDR3 loop: CACSLGLAGNNEQYF. The CDR3, as DNA: TGTGCCTGCAGCTTGGGACTAGCGGGCAACAATGAGCAGTACTTC. J is TRBJ2-7 and V is TRBV7-3; TRBD2 agrees at 12 bases. Looked up from germline, CDR1 is SGHTA and CDR2 is FQGTGA. The CDR3 sequence is 15 residues long.

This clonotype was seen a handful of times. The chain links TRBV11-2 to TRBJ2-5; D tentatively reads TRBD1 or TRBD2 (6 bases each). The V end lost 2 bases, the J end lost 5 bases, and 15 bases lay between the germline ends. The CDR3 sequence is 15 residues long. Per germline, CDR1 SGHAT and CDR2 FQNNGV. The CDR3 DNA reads TGTGCCAGCAGCTTAAAGGACTATACAGGGGAGACCCAGTACTTC. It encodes CASSLKDYTGETQYF.

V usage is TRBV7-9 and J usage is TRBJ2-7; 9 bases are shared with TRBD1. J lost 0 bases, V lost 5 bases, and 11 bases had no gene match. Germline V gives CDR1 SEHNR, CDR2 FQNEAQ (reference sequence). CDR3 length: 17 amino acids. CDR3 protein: CASSADRGLTSSYEQYF. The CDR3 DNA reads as TGTGCCAGCAGCGCCGACAGGGGGTTGACTTCCTCCTACGAGCAGTACTTC. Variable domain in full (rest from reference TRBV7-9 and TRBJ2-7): DTGVSQNPRHKITKRGQNVTFRCDPISEHNRLYWYRQTLGQGPEFLTYFQNEAQLEKSRLLSDRFSAERPKGSFSTLEIQRTEQGDSAMYLCASSADRGLTSSYEQYFGPGTRLTVT.